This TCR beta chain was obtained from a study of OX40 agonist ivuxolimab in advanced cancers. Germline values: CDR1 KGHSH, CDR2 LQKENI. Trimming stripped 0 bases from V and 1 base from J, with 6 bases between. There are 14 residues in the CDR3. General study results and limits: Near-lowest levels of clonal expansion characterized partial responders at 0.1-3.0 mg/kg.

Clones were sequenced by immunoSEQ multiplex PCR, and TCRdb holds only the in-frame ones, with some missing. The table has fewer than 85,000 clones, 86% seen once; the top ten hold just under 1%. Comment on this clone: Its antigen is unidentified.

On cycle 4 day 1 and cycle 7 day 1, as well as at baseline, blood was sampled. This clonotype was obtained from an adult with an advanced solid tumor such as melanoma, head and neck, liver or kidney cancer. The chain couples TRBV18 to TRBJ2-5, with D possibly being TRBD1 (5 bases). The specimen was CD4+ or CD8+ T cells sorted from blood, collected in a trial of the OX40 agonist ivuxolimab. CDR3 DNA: TGTGCCAGCTCACCACCAACAGGCCAAGAGACCCAGTACTTC. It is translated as CASSPPTGQETQYF.